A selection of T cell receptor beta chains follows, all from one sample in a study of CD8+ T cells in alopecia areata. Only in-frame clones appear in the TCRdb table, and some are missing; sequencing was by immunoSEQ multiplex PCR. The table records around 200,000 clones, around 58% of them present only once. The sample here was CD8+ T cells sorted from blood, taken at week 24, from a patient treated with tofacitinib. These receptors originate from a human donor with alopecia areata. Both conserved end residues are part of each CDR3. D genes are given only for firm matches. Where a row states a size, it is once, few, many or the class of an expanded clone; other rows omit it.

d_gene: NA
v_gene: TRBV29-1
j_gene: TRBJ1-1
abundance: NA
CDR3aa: CSVTWQGTAFF
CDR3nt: TGCAGCGTGACTTGGCAGGGAACAGCTTTCTTT

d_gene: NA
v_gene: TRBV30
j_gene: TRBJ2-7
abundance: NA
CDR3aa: CAWSVGAGTFYEQYF
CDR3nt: TGTGCCTGGAGTGTAGGGGCAGGGACCTTCTACGAGCAGTACTTC

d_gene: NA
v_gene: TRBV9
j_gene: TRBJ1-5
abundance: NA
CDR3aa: CASSVGKGGNQPQHF
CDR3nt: TGTGCCAGCAGCGTAGGGAAGGGCGGAAATCAGCCCCAGCATTTT

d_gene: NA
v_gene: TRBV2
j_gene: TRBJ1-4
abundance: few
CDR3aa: CASTDTGNNEKLFF
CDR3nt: TGTGCCAGCACCGACACTGGGAATAATGAAAAACTGTTTTTT

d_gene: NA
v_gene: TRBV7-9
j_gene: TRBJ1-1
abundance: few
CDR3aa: CASSVGVEAFF
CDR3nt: TGTGCCAGCAGCGTTGGGGTGGAAGCTTTCTTT

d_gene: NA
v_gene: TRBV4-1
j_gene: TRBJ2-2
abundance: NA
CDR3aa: CASSAQEAGNTGELFF
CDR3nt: TGCGCCAGCAGCGCCCAAGAAGCAGGGAACACCGGGGAGCTGTTTTTT

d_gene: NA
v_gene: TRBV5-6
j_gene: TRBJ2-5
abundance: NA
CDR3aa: CASSYGPGRRQETQYF
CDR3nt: TGTGCCAGCAGCTACGGCCCGGGACGTCGCCAAGAGACCCAGTACTTC

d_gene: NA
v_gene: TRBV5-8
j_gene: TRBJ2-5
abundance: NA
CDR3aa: CANGRIQETQYF
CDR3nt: TGTGCCAACGGCCGGATCCAAGAGACCCAGTACTTC

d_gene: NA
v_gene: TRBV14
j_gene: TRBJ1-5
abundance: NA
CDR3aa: CASSQGWNQPQHF
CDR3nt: TGTGCCAGCAGCCAAGGTTGGAATCAGCCCCAGCATTTT

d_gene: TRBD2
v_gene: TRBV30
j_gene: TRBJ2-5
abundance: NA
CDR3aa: CAWSEKRGGETQYF
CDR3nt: TGTGCCTGGAGTGAGAAGCGGGGGGGAGAGACCCAGTACTTC

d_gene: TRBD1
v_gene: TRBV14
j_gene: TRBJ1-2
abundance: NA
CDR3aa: CASSQDYTGADGYTF
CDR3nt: TGTGCCAGCAGCCAAGACTACACAGGGGCGGATGGCTACACCTTC

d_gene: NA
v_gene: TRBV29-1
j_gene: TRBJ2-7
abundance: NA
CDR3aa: CSVEGTGGAQYF
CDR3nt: TGCAGCGTTGAAGGGACGGGTGGCGCGCAGTACTTC

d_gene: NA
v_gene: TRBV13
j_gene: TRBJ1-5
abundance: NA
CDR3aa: CASSLGRSNQPQHF
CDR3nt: TGTGCCAGCAGCTTAGGCAGGAGCAATCAGCCCCAGCATTTT

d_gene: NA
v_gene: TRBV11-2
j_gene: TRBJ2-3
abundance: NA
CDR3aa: CASSYPLAGTSTDTQYF
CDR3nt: TGTGCCAGCAGCTACCCTTTGGCAGGGACAAGCACAGATACGCAGTATTTT

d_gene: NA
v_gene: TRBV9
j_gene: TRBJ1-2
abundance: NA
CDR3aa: CASKRGGYTF
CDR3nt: TGTGCCAGCAAAAGGGGTGGCTACACCTTC

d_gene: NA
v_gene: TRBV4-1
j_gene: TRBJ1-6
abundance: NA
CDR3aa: CASSQDSGWDSPLHF
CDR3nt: TGCGCCAGCAGCCAAGATTCCGGGTGGGATTCACCCCTCCACTTT

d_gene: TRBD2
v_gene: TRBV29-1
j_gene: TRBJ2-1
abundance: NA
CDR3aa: CSVDTGGSYNEQFF
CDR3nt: TGCAGCGTTGATACGGGGGGTTCCTACAATGAGCAGTTCTTC

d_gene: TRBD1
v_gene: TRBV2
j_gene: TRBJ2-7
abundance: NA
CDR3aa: CASDRDYEQYF
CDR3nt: TGTGCCAGCGACAGGGACTACGAGCAGTACTTC

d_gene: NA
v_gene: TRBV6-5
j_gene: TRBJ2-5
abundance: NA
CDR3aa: CASSYPGAEETQYF
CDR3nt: TGTGCCAGCAGTTACCCGGGAGCAGAGGAGACCCAGTACTTC

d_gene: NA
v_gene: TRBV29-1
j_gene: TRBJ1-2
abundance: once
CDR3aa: CSVEVGVDGYTF
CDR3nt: TGCAGCGTTGAAGTGGGGGTAGACGGCTACACCTTC

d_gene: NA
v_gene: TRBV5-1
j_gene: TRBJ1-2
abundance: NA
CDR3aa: CASSSNRVYGYTF
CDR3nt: TGCGCCAGCAGCTCCAACAGAGTCTATGGCTACACCTTC

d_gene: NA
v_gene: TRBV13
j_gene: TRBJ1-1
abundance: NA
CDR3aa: CASSLWEMVTEAFF
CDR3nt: TGTGCCAGCAGCTTATGGGAGATGGTGACTGAAGCTTTCTTT

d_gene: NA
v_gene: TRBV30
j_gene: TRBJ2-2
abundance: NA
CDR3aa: CAFQEGARNTGELFF
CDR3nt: TGTGCCTTCCAGGAGGGGGCGCGGAACACCGGGGAGCTGTTTTTT

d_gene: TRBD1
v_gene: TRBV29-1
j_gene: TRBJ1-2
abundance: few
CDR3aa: CSVEDSHSGAGGGYGYTF
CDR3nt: TGCAGCGTTGAAGATTCTCATTCCGGGGCAGGGGGTGGCTATGGCTACACCTTC

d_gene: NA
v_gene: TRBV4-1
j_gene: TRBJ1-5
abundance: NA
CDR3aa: CASSPFSGNQPQHF
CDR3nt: TGCGCCAGCAGCCCCTTCTCCGGCAATCAGCCCCAGCATTTT

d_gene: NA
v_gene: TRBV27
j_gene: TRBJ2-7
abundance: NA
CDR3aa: CASSLNDMGYEQYF
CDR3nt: TGTGCCAGCAGTTTAAACGATATGGGCTACGAGCAGTACTTC

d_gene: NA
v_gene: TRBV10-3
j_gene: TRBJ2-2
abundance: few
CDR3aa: CAISEPQRSPRELFF
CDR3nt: TGTGCCATCAGTGAGCCCCAGAGGTCCCCGAGGGAGCTGTTTTTT

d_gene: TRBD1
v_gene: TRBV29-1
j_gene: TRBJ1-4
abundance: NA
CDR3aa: CSVELQGAVTFGKLFF
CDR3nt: TGCAGCGTTGAACTACAGGGGGCCGTTACCTTCGGAAAACTGTTTTTT

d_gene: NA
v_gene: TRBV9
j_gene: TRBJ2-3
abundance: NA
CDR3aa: CASSPYRGGASDTQYF
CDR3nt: TGTGCCAGCAGCCCTTACCGAGGGGGGGCTTCAGATACGCAGTATTTT

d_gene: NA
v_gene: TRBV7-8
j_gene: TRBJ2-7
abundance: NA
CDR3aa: CASRGPSYEQYF
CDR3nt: TGTGCCAGCAGGGGGCCGAGCTACGAGCAGTACTTC

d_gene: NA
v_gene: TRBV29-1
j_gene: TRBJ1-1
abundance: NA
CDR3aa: CSVPTRRNTEAFF
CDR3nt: TGCAGCGTGCCCACACGGAGGAACACTGAAGCTTTCTTT

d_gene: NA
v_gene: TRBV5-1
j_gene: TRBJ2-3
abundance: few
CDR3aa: CASSSNRLGGTDTQYF
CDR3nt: TGCGCCAGCAGCTCAAACAGGCTTGGGGGCACAGATACGCAGTATTTT